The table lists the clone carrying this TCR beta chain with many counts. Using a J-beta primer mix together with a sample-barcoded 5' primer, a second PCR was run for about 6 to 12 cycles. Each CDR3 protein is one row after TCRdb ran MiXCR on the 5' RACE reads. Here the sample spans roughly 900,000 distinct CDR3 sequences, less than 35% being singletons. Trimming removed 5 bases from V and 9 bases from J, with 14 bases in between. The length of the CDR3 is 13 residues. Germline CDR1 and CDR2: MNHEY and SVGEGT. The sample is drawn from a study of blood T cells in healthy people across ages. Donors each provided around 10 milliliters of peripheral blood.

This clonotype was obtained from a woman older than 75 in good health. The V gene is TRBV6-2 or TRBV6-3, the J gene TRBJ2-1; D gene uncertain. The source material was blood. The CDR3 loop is CASSAANWGEQFF. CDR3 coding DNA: TGTGCCAGCAGTGCCGCAAACTGGGGTGAGCAGTTCTTC.